This TCR beta chain was sequenced for a study of T-cell reconstitution after alpha-beta-depleted transplantation in children (dated by TCRdb to 2016 to 2018). With regard to the full study: Using TCR repertoire profiling, the study quantitatively followed how T-cell immune reconstitution unfolded in children after TCRalphabeta/CD19-depleted allogeneic hematopoietic cell transplantation. Paper-wide results and their limitations: In some patients, the high TCRbeta diversity seen at day 60 was put down to recipient T cells and intrathymic progenitors that had survived conditioning. The apparently early alphabetaT-cell count recovery about two months after transplant was reportedly dependent on only several hundred rapidly expanded clones derived from non-depleted graft cells. Hyperexpanded clone frequencies declined over subsequent months; after one year, T-cell counts and TCRbeta diversity were mostly attributed to newly produced T cells.

The germline V gene specifies SGDLS as CDR1 and YYNGEE as CDR2. At the junction V is shortened by 4 bases and J by 2 bases, with 14 bases in between. The CDR3 runs 15 residues from the cysteine to the phenylalanine. Only CDR3 DNA is held: 45 bases, read in frame from base 1. Many counts were recorded for this clonotype. Its antigen has not been determined. No base quality information exists; no much larger clone differs at one position. The treatment or condition label, read with the paper, signifies: allogeneic hematopoietic cell transplantation with graft depleted of TCRalphabeta T cells and CD19 B cells. TCRalphabeta/CD19-depleted allogeneic hematopoietic cell grafts were given to the transplant recipients, all of whom were children. The library came from PCR. The sequencing machine was an Illumina HiSeq 2500. To normalize quantification of the TCRbeta repertoire, the TCR libraries were built with molecular barcoding that relied on unique molecular identifiers. Using fastp trimming at Q25 and MiXCR clonotype assembly, TCRdb reanalyzed the public sequencing data and kept in-frame beta chains. Each CDR3 protein appears once, grouped with its most common genes and DNA. This sample holds a few hundred thousand distinct CDR3 sequences; about a tenth were observed only once. Roughly 7.1% of the sample is held by the ten biggest clonotypes.

Sample: PBMCs, taken before TCRalphabeta/CD19-depleted stem cell transplant. The chain is encoded by TRBV9 joined to TRBJ2-3; the D gene cannot be named for sure. The TCR comes from a boy under three years old with acute myeloid leukemia, due to receive a stem cell transplant. The CDR3 protein: CASSPSGEPTDTQYF. Here is the DNA: TGTGCCAGCAGCCCCTCTGGTGAGCCCACAGATACGCAGTATTTT. Reference TRBV9 and TRBJ2-3 genes cover what lies past the CDR3, so the full variable domain is DSGVTQTPKHLITATGQRVTLRCSPRSGDLSVYWYQQSLDQGLQFLIQYYNGEERAKGNILERFSAQQFPDLHSELNLSSLELGDSALYFCASSPSGEPTDTQYFGPGTRLTVL.